Each of the 19 T cell receptor beta chains below was sequenced from the same sample in a study of cytomegalovirus exposure and HLA in healthy donors. The PCR contained 60 Vbeta and 13 Jbeta primers. Assay: immunoSEQ multiplex PCR; the TCRdb copy retains only in-frame clones and omits some. The sample records fewer than 90,000 clones, roughly 78% being singletons. The material sequenced was PBMCs. Receptor source: a male donor in good health and CMV-seropositive.

This clone was seen a few times. The chain joins TRBV9 to TRBJ2-5; a possible D gene is TRBD1 (6 bases). This CDR3 comprises 15 residues. The germline V and J ends were trimmed by 4 bases and 4 bases, with 17 bases remaining between them. Germline V gene lookup returns CDR1 SGDLS and CDR2 YYNGEE. In DNA, the CDR3 is TGTGCCAGCAGCTCAGACAGGCGCGGAGGAGAGACCCAGTACTTC. Encoded protein: CASSSDRRGGETQYF.

The rearrangement links TRBV30 to TRBJ2-7; D is unresolved. Germline values: CDR1 GTSNPN, CDR2 SVGIG (reference sequence). The CDR3 consists of 9 residues. V was shortened by 3 bases and J by 9 bases, with 6 bases between the two germline ends. The CDR3 region is CAWRPGQYF. In nucleotides, the CDR3 is TGTGCCTGGAGACCAGGGCAGTACTTC.

The J gene is TRBJ2-1, the V gene TRBV7-9, with D possibly TRBD2 on 5 matching bases. Trimming cost V 2 bases and J 5 bases, with 13 bases left between them. The germline V gene has CDR1 SEHNR and CDR2 FQNEAQ (reference sequence). The CDR3 runs 15 residues. CDR3 nucleotides: TGTGCCAGCAGCTTACTCCCTGGAGGTGACAATGAGCAGTTCTTC. Protein product: CASSLLPGGDNEQFF.

The rearrangement links TRBV7-9 to TRBJ1-5; D is perhaps TRBD1 (6 bases). Trimming left V 1 base short and J 6 bases short, with 13 bases between. The CDR3 is 15 residues long. Germline V gene data show CDR1 as SEHNR and CDR2 as FQNEAQ (reference sequence). The CDR3 DNA follows: TGTGCCAGCAGCTTAGGTGGGGGCTCAGGTCAGCCCCAGCATTTT. It yields the protein CASSLGGGSGQPQHF.

Only one count was recorded for this clone. The genes are TRBV5-6 and TRBJ2-1; D might be TRBD2 (6 bases). Germline V gene data show CDR1 as SGHDT and CDR2 as YYEEEE. This CDR3 comprises 14 residues. Trimming pared 4 bases from V and 5 bases from J, leaving 13 bases between. CDR3: CASSRDSPHNEQFF. CDR3 bases: TGTGCCAGCAGCCGGGACTCCCCGCACAATGAGCAGTTCTTC.

The chain employs TRBV5-4 and TRBJ1-2, with D possibly TRBD1 on 5 matching bases. Trimming removed 0 bases from V and 3 bases from J, with 9 bases in between. CDR1 is SGHNT, CDR2 YYREEE, per germline (reference sequence). This CDR3 is built from 14 residues. The CDR3, as DNA: TGTGCCAGCAGCTTGGTTCAAGGGGACTATGGCTACACCTTC. It encodes CASSLVQGDYGYTF.

The rearrangement uses TRBV5-6 and TRBJ2-1; TRBD2 agrees at 12 bases. This CDR3 is built from 16 residues. V gave up 1 base and J gave up 6 bases; unmatched junction bases: 5. The germline V gene has CDR1 SGHDT and CDR2 YYEEEE. The CDR3 bases are TGTGCCAGCAGCTTGATGTGGACTAGCGGGATCAATGAGCAGTTCTTC. It specifies CASSLMWTSGINEQFF. Full variable domain (remainder filled in from reference TRBV5-6 and TRBJ2-1): DAGVTQSPTHLIKTRGQQVTLRCSPKSGHDTVSWYQQALGQGPQFIFQYYEEEERQRGNFPDRFSGHQFPNYSSELNVNALLLGDSALYLCASSLMWTSGINEQFFGPGTRLTVL.

The V and J genes are TRBV2 and TRBJ2-4, with TRBD1 identical over 8 bases. This CDR3 has 14 residues. With 6 bases clipped from V and 8 bases from J, the junction kept 9 bases outside the gene matches. Germline V gene lookup returns CDR1 SNHLY and CDR2 FYNNEI. CDR3 DNA: TGTGCCAGCAGACAAGACAGGGGTAGAGACATTCAGTACTTC. Translation: CASRQDRGRDIQYF.

Concerning this clone: This specimen includes other DNA sequences encoding the same CDR3. This chain joins TRBV18 and TRBJ1-2; 7 nucleotides line up with TRBD1. The CDR3 runs to 13 residues. Per the germline V gene, CDR1 is KGHSH and CDR2 is LQKENI. V trimming: 5 bases; J trimming: 2 bases; junction bases outside the gene matches: 2. In DNA form, the CDR3 reads TGTGCCAGCTCATTGGACAGGAACTATGGCTACACCTTC. Translation: CASSLDRNYGYTF.

This clone came up a few times. V gene TRBV5-1 combines with J gene TRBJ1-1; the match to TRBD1 covers 9 bases. This CDR3 is 15 amino acids long. The germline V gene encodes CDR1 SGHRS and CDR2 YFSETQ. The V and J ends lost 4 bases and 0 bases, in that order; junction bases with no gene match: 4. The CDR3 region is CASSPQGAVNTEAFF. The CDR3 DNA reads as TGCGCCAGCAGCCCACAGGGGGCTGTGAACACTGAAGCTTTCTTT.

The CDR3, as DNA: TGTGCCAGCAGAGAGCGGTATGAGCAGTTCTTC. This translates into CASRERYEQFF. V usage is TRBV28 and J usage is TRBJ2-1, with D perhaps TRBD2 (5 bases). The V end lost 6 bases, the J end lost 8 bases, and 8 bases lay between the germline ends. The CDR3 runs 11 residues. Germline CDR1 is MDHEN and CDR2 is SYDVKM.

The chain carries TRBV7-2 and TRBJ1-3; perhaps TRBD1 as D (6 bases). Per the germline V gene, CDR1 is SGHTA and CDR2 is FQGNSA. The CDR3 length is 16 residues. Trimming took 3 bases from V and 11 from J, leaving 23 bases between them. CDR3 DNA sequence: TGTGCCAGCAGCTTGGTGACAGGTCCCGTCCACTCTTCCATATATTTT. Its protein is CASSLVTGPVHSSIYF. The variable domain in full, with the rest retrieved from reference TRBV7-2 and TRBJ1-3, is GAGVSQSPSNKVTEKGKDVELRCDPISGHTALYWYRQSLGQGLEFLIYFQGNSAPDKSGLPSDRFSAERTGGSVSTLTIQRTQQEDSAVYLCASSLVTGPVHSSIYFGEGSWLTVV.

In its sample, this clone was seen many times. This rearrangement joins TRBV28 to TRBJ1-5, with 7 bases that match TRBD1. From germline, CDR1 is MDHEN and CDR2 SYDVKM. V gave up 5 bases and J gave up 6 bases; unmatched junction bases: 16. The CDR3 sequence is 17 residues long. CDR3: CASSPGDSMFRRQPQHF. The DNA for the CDR3 is TGTGCCAGCAGTCCAGGGGACAGTATGTTCCGACGTCAGCCCCAGCATTTT. Full variable domain (remainder filled in from reference TRBV28 and TRBJ1-5): DVKVTQSSRYLVKRTGEKVFLECVQDMDHENMFWYRQDPGLGLRLIYFSYDVKMKEKGDIPEGYSVSREKKERFSLILESASTNQTSMYLCASSPGDSMFRRQPQHFGDGTRLSIL.

J is TRBJ2-4 and V is TRBV7-9; tentatively, D is TRBD2 (6 bases). The V end lost 0 bases, the J end lost 0 bases, and 15 bases lay between the germline ends. This CDR3 is built from 18 residues. Germline V gene data show CDR1 as SEHNR and CDR2 as FQNEAQ (reference sequence). Here the CDR3 reads CASSLAVGGNLAKNIQYF. In nucleotides, the CDR3 is TGTGCCAGCAGCTTAGCGGTCGGGGGAAACCTAGCCAAAAACATTCAGTACTTC.

The chain carries TRBV25-1 and TRBJ1-2; TRBD1 matches at 7 bases. With V trimmed by 4 bases and J by 2 bases, 7 bases remained unmatched. CDR1 is MGHDK, CDR2 SYGVNS, per germline. This CDR3 is 15 amino acids long. In nucleotides, the CDR3 is TGTGCCAGCAGTGGGGAATCGACAGGGAACTATGGCTACACCTTC. Protein: CASSGESTGNYGYTF.

The chain recombines TRBV27 with TRBJ1-5; TRBD1 aligns across 7 bases. From germline, CDR1 is MNHEY and CDR2 SMNVEV (reference sequence). Trimming cost V 3 bases and J 2 bases; bases outside gene matches: 7. The CDR3 length is 16 residues. CDR3 coding DNA: TGTGCCAGCAGTTTCAGGGGGTCCGGGGGCAATCAGCCCCAGCATTTT. Its protein is CASSFRGSGGNQPQHF.

This chain connects TRBV11-2 to TRBJ2-5; tentative D call: TRBD2 (7 bases). V lost 2 bases to trimming and J lost 5 bases, with 15 bases between them. Germline V gene sequence: CDR1 SGHAT, CDR2 FQNNGV. There are 15 residues in the CDR3. The CDR3 DNA is TGTGCCAGCAGCTTATCGGGGGGCTGGGGGGAGACCCAGTACTTC. It translates to CASSLSGGWGETQYF.

The J gene is TRBJ2-6, the V gene TRBV7-6, with 7 positions matching TRBD2. This CDR3 has 15 residues. Germline assignment: CDR1 SGHVS and CDR2 FNYEAQ. The V and J ends lost 5 bases and 4 bases, in that order; junction bases with no gene match: 5. The CDR3 DNA reads as TGTGCCAGCAGCCGGGGGGTCCTCGGGGCCAACGTCCTGACTTTC. It yields the protein CASSRGVLGANVLTF.

This sequence joins TRBV20-1 and TRBJ2-1, with D possibly TRBD2 on 5 matching bases. The V end lost 3 bases, the J end lost 9 bases, and 9 bases lay between the germline ends. CDR1 and CDR2 from the germline V gene are DFQATT and SNEGSKA (reference sequence). The CDR3 spans 11 residues. The CDR3 sequence is CSASVAREQFF. CDR3 bases: TGCAGTGCTAGTGTAGCGCGTGAGCAGTTCTTC.